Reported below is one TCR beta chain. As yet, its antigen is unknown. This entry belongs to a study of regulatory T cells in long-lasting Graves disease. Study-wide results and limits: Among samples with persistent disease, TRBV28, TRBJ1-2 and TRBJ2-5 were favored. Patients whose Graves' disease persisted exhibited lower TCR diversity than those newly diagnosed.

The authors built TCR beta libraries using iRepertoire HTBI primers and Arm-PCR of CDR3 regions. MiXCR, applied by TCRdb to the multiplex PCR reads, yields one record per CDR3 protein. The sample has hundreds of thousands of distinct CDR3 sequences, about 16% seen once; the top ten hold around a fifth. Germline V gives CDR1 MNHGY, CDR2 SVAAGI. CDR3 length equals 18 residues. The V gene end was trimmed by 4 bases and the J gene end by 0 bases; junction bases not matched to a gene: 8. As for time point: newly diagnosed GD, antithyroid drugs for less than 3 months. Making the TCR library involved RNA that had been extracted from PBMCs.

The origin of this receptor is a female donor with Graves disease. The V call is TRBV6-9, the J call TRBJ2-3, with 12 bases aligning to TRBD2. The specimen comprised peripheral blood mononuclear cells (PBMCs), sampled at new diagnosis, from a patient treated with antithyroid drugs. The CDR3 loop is CASSSGLAGPTSTDTQYF. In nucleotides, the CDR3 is TGTGCCAGCAGTTCCGGACTAGCGGGGCCAACTAGCACAGATACGCAGTATTTT.